Following are 17 T cell receptor beta chains from one sample sequenced in a study of blood T cell repertoires in COVID-19. The data were produced by immunoSEQ multiplex PCR, yet TCRdb's version contains in-frame clones alone and is incomplete. The sample contains around 250,000 clones, roughly 87% of which appear only once. The sample comprised peripheral blood. The receptors stem from a woman between 35 and 50 years old who had recovered from COVID-19.

This clone was seen once. The chain recombines TRBV27 with TRBJ2-3, with 7 bases matching TRBD1. The CDR3 is 14 amino acids. The junction had 4 bases not matched to a gene; V was cut back by 4 bases and J by 3 bases. Germline V gene data show CDR1 as MNHEY and CDR2 as SMNVEV (reference sequence). CDR3 DNA sequence: TGTGCCAGCAGTTGGGGGACAGTAACAGATACGCAGTATTTT. Translation: CASSWGTVTDTQYF.

The chain joins TRBV25-1 to TRBJ1-5; a weak D match, TRBD1 (6 bases). Germline CDR1 MGHDK, CDR2 SYGVNS. The V end was cut by 5 bases, the J end by 4 bases, with 9 bases between. The CDR3 sequence is 13 residues long. CDR3 protein: CASSRQGNQPQHF. The CDR3 nucleotides read TGTGCCAGCAGTAGGCAGGGGAATCAGCCCCAGCATTTT. Looking up the rest from reference TRBV25-1 and TRBJ1-5 gives the full variable domain: EADIYQTPRYLVIGTGKKITLECSQTMGHDKMYWYQQDPGMELHLIHYSYGVNSTEKGDLSSESTVSRIRTEHFPLTLESARPSHTSQYLCASSRQGNQPQHFGDGTRLSIL.

The chain recombines TRBV27 with TRBJ1-1; no reliable D call. V was pared by 0 bases and J by 7 bases, with 12 bases between. The length of the CDR3 is 14 residues. Germline V CDR1 and CDR2: MNHEY, SMNVEV (reference sequence). The CDR3: CASSLSSQRNEAFF. For the CDR3, the DNA is TGTGCCAGCAGTTTATCGAGTCAGCGAAATGAAGCTTTCTTT.

V is TRBV2 and J is TRBJ2-1, with 9 bases matching TRBD2. V lost 6 bases and J lost 8; bases outside the gene matches: 11. Germline CDR1 reads SNHLY; CDR2 reads FYNNEI. This CDR3 contains 15 residues. The CDR3 sequence is CASSSEHRLADEQFF. The DNA of the CDR3 is TGTGCCAGCAGCTCCGAACACCGACTAGCGGATGAGCAGTTCTTC. The full variable domain, rest sourced from reference TRBV2 and TRBJ2-1, is EPEVTQTPSHQVTQMGQEVILRCVPISNHLYFYWYRQILGQKVEFLVSFYNNEISEKSEIFDDQFSVERPDGSNFTLKIRSTKLEDSAMYFCASSSEHRLADEQFFGPGTRLTVL.

The chain employs TRBV5-6 and TRBJ1-4, with 9 bases matching TRBD1. Unmatched junction bases numbered 5, after V lost 3 bases and J lost 8 bases. The CDR3 consists of 14 residues. Germline V gene sequence: CDR1 SGHDT, CDR2 YYEEEE. The CDR3 DNA reads TGTGCCAGCAGCTCCGGACAGGGGCGCGAAAAACTGTTTTTT. Amino acids: CASSSGQGREKLFF.

The V gene is TRBV13, the J gene TRBJ2-5; tentative D call: TRBD1 (7 bases). Germline loops: CDR1 PRHDT, CDR2 FYEKMQ (reference sequence). The CDR3 runs to 15 residues. V was trimmed by 4 bases and J by 2 bases, leaving 14 bases between them. The CDR3 spells CASSSARGVQETQYF. The CDR3 nucleotides are TGTGCCAGCAGCTCAGCCAGGGGGGTACAAGAGACCCAGTACTTC.

V usage is TRBV4-1 and J usage is TRBJ1-1, with unresolved D. The CDR3 is 13 residues long. Germline V gene data show CDR1 as MGHRA and CDR2 as YSYEKL. Trimming cost V 1 base and J 11 bases, with 14 bases left between them. CDR3 nucleotides: TGCGCCAGCAGCCAAGTTCGGGATCAAACCGCTTTCTTT. It translates to CASSQVRDQTAFF.

The table lists this clone with a count of one. V is TRBV30 and J is TRBJ1-2; D is possibly TRBD1 (5 bases). The CDR3 loop spans 12 amino acids. Germline V gene lookup returns CDR1 GTSNPN and CDR2 SVGIG (reference sequence). Trimming cost V 3 bases and J 6 bases, with 11 bases left between them. CDR3 nucleotide sequence: TGTGCCTGGAGCGGGGGACGGGATGGCTACACCTTC. This translates into CAWSGGRDGYTF.

The chain is built from TRBV3-1 (or the pseudogene TRBV3-2) and TRBJ1-5; D uncertain. The CDR3 consists of 14 residues. V gave up 4 bases and J gave up 8 bases, with 15 bases separating them. Germline V gene sequence: CDR1 LGHDT, CDR2 YNNKEL (reference sequence). In DNA, the CDR3 is TGTGCCAGCAGCCCCACCCCCAATAGTAAGCCCCAGCATTTT. This gives the protein CASSPTPNSKPQHF.

The chain combines TRBV19 with TRBJ2-2, with 11 bases lining up with TRBD1. The CDR3 contains 17 residues. J lost 0 bases, V lost 6 bases, and 6 bases had no gene match. Germline V lookup: CDR1 LNHDA, CDR2 SQIVND (reference sequence). The CDR3 here is CASSVGTGGSNTGELFF. CDR3 nucleotide sequence: TGTGCCAGTAGCGTCGGGACAGGGGGTTCGAACACCGGGGAGCTGTTTTTT.

The chain employs TRBV29-1 and TRBJ2-5; maybe TRBD2 (6 bases). Germline lookup yields CDR1 SQVTM and CDR2 ANQGSEA. Trimming removed 0 bases from V and 2 bases from J, with 10 bases in between. The CDR3 covers 14 residues. The CDR3, as DNA: TGCAGCGTTGAAGATGTTGGGGGGCAAGAGACCCAGTACTTC. As protein: CSVEDVGGQETQYF.

This chain connects TRBV10-1 to TRBJ1-1, with 7 bases aligning to TRBD1. V gave up 2 bases and J gave up 8 bases; unmatched junction bases: 8. Germline-derived CDR1 and CDR2 are WNHNN and SYGVQD (reference sequence). This CDR3 has 14 residues. In DNA form, the CDR3 reads TGCGCCAGCAGTGAGGACAACAGGGGACGGGAAGCTTTCTTT. This translates into CASSEDNRGREAFF.

The chain recombines TRBV3-1 (or the pseudogene TRBV3-2) with TRBJ1-2; the D is unclear. This CDR3 region has 12 residues. V was shortened by 3 bases and J by 3 bases, with 5 bases between the two germline ends. CDR1 LGHDT and CDR2 YNNKEL come from the germline V gene (reference sequence). The CDR3 here is CASSQGHYGYTF. In nucleotides, the CDR3 is TGTGCCAGCAGCCAGGGCCACTATGGCTACACCTTC.

The V call is TRBV19, the J call TRBJ1-2; weak D call: TRBD1 (5 bases). The germline V gene encodes CDR1 LNHDA and CDR2 SQIVND (reference sequence). The CDR3 is 12 amino acids. Trimming pared 10 bases from V and 4 bases from J, leaving 13 bases between. In nucleotides, the CDR3 is TGTGCCACCTCCCAGGGTGGCTATGGCTACACCTTC. Its translation: CATSQGGYGYTF.

This sequence joins TRBV4-1 and TRBJ2-3; 8 bases line up with TRBD2. J was trimmed by 8 bases and V by 1 base; bases with no gene match: 8. CDR3 length: 15 residues. Germline V gene data show CDR1 as MGHRA and CDR2 as YSYEKL. Written as DNA, the CDR3 is TGCGCCAGCAGCCAAGTGATAGCGGGGAGTGGTACGCAGTATTTT. Protein product: CASSQVIAGSGTQYF.

The rearrangement links TRBV7-2 to TRBJ1-4; no reliable D call. The CDR3 is 14 amino acids. Germline V CDR1 and CDR2: SGHTA, FQGNSA. Trimming removed 5 bases from V and 3 bases from J, with 10 bases in between. This CDR3 is CASSLQTSNEKLFF. In DNA form, the CDR3 reads TGTGCCAGCAGCCTACAGACGTCTAATGAAAAACTGTTTTTT.

The chain carries TRBV5-1 and TRBJ1-4; 9 bases are a match to TRBD1. J was trimmed by 10 bases and V by 1 base; bases with no gene match: 11. The CDR3 loop spans 16 amino acids. Per germline, CDR1 SGHRS and CDR2 YFSETQ. The CDR3 is CASSLRTGETGGKLFF. The CDR3 coding sequence is TGCGCCAGCAGCTTGCGGACAGGGGAGACGGGAGGAAAACTGTTTTTT.